This TCR beta chain was recovered during a study of response to subunit inactivated influenza vaccine. Study results and caveats: Authors proposed each seasonal influenza vaccination draws in few new T cells.

The CDR3 is made up of 19 amino acids. Germline V lookup: CDR1 SGHAT, CDR2 FQDESV (reference sequence). V was cut by 1 base and J by 0 bases, with 20 bases left in between. This clonotype was observed a few times. No antigen is known for it. MiXCR, run by TCRdb on the RT-PCR reads, gives a single entry per CDR3 protein. Altogether about 520,000 distinct CDR3 sequences are present, approximately 7.3% being singletons, with the ten largest covering 13%. This receptor was taken from a man in his fifties or sixties who received an inactivated influenza vaccine. This material consisted of PBMCs from blood, taken about 23 months after vaccination. The chain joins TRBV11-1 to TRBJ2-3; unclear D gene. The CDR3 nucleotides read TGTGCCAGCAGCTTAGGGCATGGGCTTGCAGCATCTAGCACAGATACGCAGTATTTT. Its translation: CASSLGHGLAASSTDTQYF.